The rows below give T cell receptor beta chains drawn from one sample of a study of T cell changes during pregnancy in multiple sclerosis. The repertoire was sequenced with immunoSEQ multiplex PCR; TCRdb's copy has only in-frame clones and lacks some. The sample lists roughly 50,000 clones, around 92% occurring once. Specimen: CD4+ T cells from peripheral blood mononuclear cells, collected in the third trimester of pregnancy. These receptors were taken from a female donor with multiple sclerosis, enrolled in a pregnancy study. The conserved cysteine and the conserved F or W are not part of the CDR3 here.

V gene,CDR3 protein
TRBV6-6,ASSQGLGISEQY
TRBV9,ASSATSGATSTDTQY
TRBV6-5,ASSRGGDYNSPLH
TRBV7-8,ASSLGTGDLSNQPQH
TRBV6-5,ASSTGNPHYNEQF
TRBV10-3,AISAGTGPSGANVLT
TRBV20-1,SVPRGGEQY
TRBV11-2,ASSLRRGTNEKLF
TRBV30,ACRQGVNTEAF
TRBV6-5,ASSRDREGQPQH
TRBV2,ASTPWEPFEKLF
TRBV29-1,SVAGLDEQF
TRBV2,ASAGRSMNTEAF
TRBV30,AWSRDQTSTDTQY
TRBV11-2,ASSLASLTDTQY
TRBV5-1,ASSSGDGDYGYT
TRBV9,ASSAGTGSGLETQY
TRBV5-1,ASSLLGQGDQPQH
TRBV28,ASSRSPNQPQH
TRBV28,ASSLGEGGYT
TRBV5-1,ASSLAYTDTQY
TRBV11-2,ASSPAWTVNSPLH
TRBV28,ASSPVQGAGNRYSNQPQH